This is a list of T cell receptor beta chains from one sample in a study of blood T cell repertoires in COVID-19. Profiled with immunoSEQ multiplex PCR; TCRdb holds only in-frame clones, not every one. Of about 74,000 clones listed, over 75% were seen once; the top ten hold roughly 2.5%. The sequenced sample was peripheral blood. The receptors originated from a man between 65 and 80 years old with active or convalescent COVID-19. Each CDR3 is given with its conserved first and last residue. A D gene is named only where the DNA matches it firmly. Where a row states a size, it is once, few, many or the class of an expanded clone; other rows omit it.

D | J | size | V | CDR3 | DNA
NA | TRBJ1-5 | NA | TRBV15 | CATSRGIDSNQPQHF | TGTGCCACCAGCAGAGGTATAGATAGCAATCAGCCCCAGCATTTT
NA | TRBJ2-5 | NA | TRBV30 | CAWGAARKTQYF | TGTGCCTGGGGAGCGGCGCGGAAGACCCAGTACTTC
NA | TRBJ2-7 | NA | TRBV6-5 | CATWGESGSYEQYF | TGTGCCACATGGGGGGAATCTGGATCCTACGAGCAGTACTTC
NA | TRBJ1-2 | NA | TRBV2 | CASSSDKSYGYTF | TGTGCCAGCAGTTCGGACAAATCGTATGGCTACACCTTC
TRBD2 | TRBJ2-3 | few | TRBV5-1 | CASSGRLAGGTSTDTQYF | TGCGCCAGCAGCGGGCGACTAGCGGGAGGGACAAGCACAGATACGCAGTATTTT
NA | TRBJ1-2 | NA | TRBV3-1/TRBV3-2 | CASSQVSRGGYTF | TGTGCCAGCAGCCAAGTGAGCAGGGGCGGCTACACCTTC
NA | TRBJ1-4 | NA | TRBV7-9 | CASSPLIQGVNEKLFF | TGTGCCAGCAGCCCCCTTATTCAAGGGGTTAATGAAAAACTGTTTTTT
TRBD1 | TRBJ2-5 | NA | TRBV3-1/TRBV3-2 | CASSQETGGGLQETQYF | TGTGCCAGCAGCCAAGAGACAGGGGGGGGCCTCCAAGAGACCCAGTACTTC
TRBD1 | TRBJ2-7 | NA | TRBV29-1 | CSVEVTGATYEQYF | TGCAGCGTTGAAGTGACAGGGGCTACCTACGAGCAGTACTTC
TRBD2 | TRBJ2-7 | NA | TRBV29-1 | CSVAAGTSGLYEQYF | TGCAGCGTTGCGGCCGGGACTAGCGGACTTTACGAGCAGTACTTC
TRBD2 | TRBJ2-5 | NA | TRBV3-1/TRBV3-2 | CASSRGTSGLETQYF | TGTGCCAGCAGCCGGGGGACTAGCGGTTTAGAGACCCAGTACTTC
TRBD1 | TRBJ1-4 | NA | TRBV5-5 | CASSLRQGHGEKLFF | TGTGCCAGCAGCTTGCGACAGGGGCACGGTGAAAAACTGTTTTTT
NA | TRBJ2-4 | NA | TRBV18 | CASSPAQVEGIVQYF | TGTGCCAGCTCACCAGCACAAGTGGAGGGGATTGTTCAGTACTTC
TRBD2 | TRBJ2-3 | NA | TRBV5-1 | CASSLAGGKRPPDTQYF | TGCGCCAGCAGCTTGGCCGGGGGGAAGAGGCCCCCAGATACGCAGTATTTT
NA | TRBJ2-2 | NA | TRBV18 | CASARQGSTGELFF | TGTGCCAGCGCTCGCCAGGGGAGCACCGGGGAGCTGTTTTTT